The 31 T cell receptor beta chains below all came from one sample that was sequenced in a study of shared clonotypes between healthy human individuals (dated by TCRdb to the early 2020s). The method behind the library was the immunoSEQ multiplex PCR assay. Sourced from immuneACCESS, this table was stored by TCRdb with only in-frame sequences that have V and J called. A share of the clones is absent; for the studies checked, an unresolved V gene accounts for under half, and the remainder has no known explanation. In this sample the table shows under 700,000 clones, about 95% of which occur a single time. Approximately 0.11% of the sample is in the top ten clones. For the CD8 naive samples, CD45RO-negative cells were positively selected for CCR7, yielding a CD45RA+CCR7+ population from which TemRA cells were excluded. Sequencing was done on a sample of naive CD8+ T cells sorted from blood. Explained via the paper, the cell subset or site label denotes: CD45RA+CCR7+. The receptors were sampled from a woman younger than 45 in good health.

The CDR3 DNA follows: TGTGCCAGCAGCGCTGACGGACCTAATTCACCCCTCCACTTT. As protein: CASSADGPNSPLHF. The rearrangement joins TRBV9 to TRBJ1-6; no firm D call. The CDR3 loop spans 14 amino acids. CDR1 and CDR2 from the germline V gene are SGDLS and YYNGEE. V was shortened by 3 bases and J by 6 bases, with 10 bases between the two germline ends.

The chain combines TRBV5-6 with TRBJ1-1; 11 nucleotides align to TRBD1. The V gene's germline CDR1 is SGHDT and CDR2 YYEEEE. Trimming took 0 bases from V and 4 from J; bases not matched to a gene: 2. This CDR3 comprises 15 residues. The CDR3 bases are TGTGCCAGCAGCTTGGAGGGACAGGGGGTCACTGAAGCTTTCTTT. The encoded protein is CASSLEGQGVTEAFF.

The chain joins TRBV11-2 to TRBJ2-5; either TRBD1 or TRBD2 may fit D (6 bases each). This CDR3 contains 17 residues. In germline, CDR1 is SGHAT, CDR2 FQNNGV. Trimming pared 6 bases from V and 0 bases from J, leaving 20 bases between. This CDR3 is CASRGYSGRGYQETQYF. Written as DNA, the CDR3 is TGTGCCAGCAGGGGATATAGCGGAAGGGGGTACCAAGAGACCCAGTACTTC.

The chain recombines TRBV19 with TRBJ1-5; no reliable D call. The CDR3 sequence is 15 residues long. With 7 bases removed from V and 0 bases from J, the gap between germline ends came to 13 bases. Germline V gene data show CDR1 as LNHDA and CDR2 as SQIVND (reference sequence). The CDR3 sequence: CASTSLEYSNQPQHF. The CDR3 bases are TGTGCCAGTACCTCACTAGAATATAGCAATCAGCCCCAGCATTTT.

This clone came up once. This chain connects TRBV7-8 to TRBJ2-7; 11 bases are shared with TRBD2. V shed 5 bases and J 5 bases; nucleotides not matched to a gene: 11. The CDR3 contains 16 residues. Germline-derived CDR1 and CDR2 are SGHVS and FQNEAQ. As DNA, the CDR3 is TGTGCCAGCAGCCCAAGTAGCGGGAGGGCTGCCCACGAGCAGTACTTC. Translated: CASSPSSGRAAHEQYF.

The chain has TRBV19 and TRBJ2-7; TRBD1 agrees at 7 bases. V trimming: 5 bases; J trimming: 0 bases; junction bases outside the gene matches: 10. The CDR3 is 16 amino acids. Per germline, CDR1 LNHDA and CDR2 SQIVND (reference sequence). CDR3 sequence (DNA): TGTGCCAGTAGTCCCGACAGGGAGAGAAACTCCTACGAGCAGTACTTC. Translation: CASSPDRERNSYEQYF. The full variable domain, rest sourced from reference TRBV19 and TRBJ2-7, is DGGITQSPKYLFRKEGQNVTLSCEQNLNHDAMYWYRQDPGQGLRLIYYSQIVNDFQKGDIAEGYSVSREKKESFPLTVTSAQKNPTAFYLCASSPDRERNSYEQYFGPGTRLTVT.

This rearrangement joins TRBV19 to TRBJ2-5, with D possibly TRBD2 on 7 matching bases. The J call is doubtful: the DNA matches TRBJ2-7 better. The CDR3 runs 12 residues. Per the germline V gene, CDR1 is LNHDA and CDR2 is SQIVND (reference sequence). CDR3 residues: CASSPAGAEQYF. The CDR3, as DNA: TGTGCCAGTAGTCCCGCGGGGGCCGAGCAGTACTTC.

CDR3 sequence reads: CASSPTRQGAGDTQYF. The CDR3 DNA reads as TGTGCCAGCAGCCCCACCCGACAGGGGGCAGGAGATACGCAGTATTTT. The chain has TRBV13 and TRBJ2-3, with 10 bases identical to TRBD1. The length of the CDR3 is 16 residues. Germline V gene sequence: CDR1 PRHDT, CDR2 FYEKMQ (reference sequence). After removal of 5 bases from V and 5 bases from J, the junction contained 10 bases not matched to a gene. Variable domain in full (rest from reference TRBV13 and TRBJ2-3): AAGVIQSPRHLIKEKRETATLKCYPIPRHDTVYWYQQGPGQDPQFLISFYEKMQSDKGSIPDRFSAQQFSDYHSELNMSSLELGDSALYFCASSPTRQGAGDTQYFGPGTRLTVL.

The sample holds one count of this clone. The V and J genes are TRBV18 and TRBJ1-2; D call uncertain. This CDR3 is built from 18 residues. Trimming took off 4 bases at V and 2 bases at J, with 23 bases between the two ends. CDR1 and CDR2 (germline): KGHSH, LQKENI. The CDR3 DNA is TGTGCCAGCTCACTACGGGAGGAAGTAGCTTTATCCAACTATGGCTACACCTTC. Its protein is CASSLREEVALSNYGYTF.

This rearrangement joins TRBV19 to TRBJ2-2, with 7 bases that match TRBD2. The V and J ends lost 5 bases and 7 bases, in that order; junction bases with no gene match: 7. The CDR3 runs 14 residues. From germline, CDR1 is LNHDA and CDR2 SQIVND (reference sequence). The CDR3 sequence: CASSASPGGGELFF. The CDR3 coding sequence is TGTGCCAGTAGTGCCTCCCCGGGGGGCGGGGAGCTGTTTTTT. Variable domain in full (rest from reference TRBV19 and TRBJ2-2): DGGITQSPKYLFRKEGQNVTLSCEQNLNHDAMYWYRQDPGQGLRLIYYSQIVNDFQKGDIAEGYSVSREKKESFPLTVTSAQKNPTAFYLCASSASPGGGELFFGEGSRLTVL.

The rearrangement links TRBV7-9 to TRBJ2-1, with 10 bases fitting TRBD1. This CDR3 has 16 amino acids. The V segment lost 4 bases and the J segment 7 bases; nucleotides outside the gene matches: 10. Germline V gene lookup returns CDR1 SEHNR and CDR2 FQNEAQ (reference sequence). CDR3 residues: CASSSIGQGGINEQFF. The CDR3 DNA sequence: TGTGCCAGCAGCTCCATAGGACAGGGGGGGATTAATGAGCAGTTCTTC.

The chain links TRBV11-2 to TRBJ2-7; D uncertain. This CDR3 spans 15 amino acids. V lost 0 bases and J lost 7, with 16 bases in between. Per germline, CDR1 SGHAT and CDR2 FQNNGV. CDR3 nucleotides: TGTGCCAGCAGCTTAGATAACTGGGCCCAATGGGAGCAGTACTTC. Protein sequence: CASSLDNWAQWEQYF.

CDR3 in amino acids: CASSYQGPDEQFF. The CDR3 DNA sequence: TGTGCCAGCAGTTATCAGGGTCCCGATGAGCAGTTCTTC. The chain couples TRBV7-9 to TRBJ2-1, with D perhaps TRBD1 (5 bases). CDR1 and CDR2 (germline): SEHNR, FQNEAQ (reference sequence). V was shortened by 6 bases and J by 8 bases, with 14 bases between the two germline ends. CDR3 length equals 13 residues.

The chain employs TRBV29-1 and TRBJ1-1; the match to TRBD1 covers 10 bases. The CDR3 loop spans 14 amino acids. V lost 4 bases and J lost 4; bases outside the gene matches: 6. Germline V lookup: CDR1 SQVTM, CDR2 ANQGSEA. The CDR3 loop reads CSVGRQGAGTEAFF. CDR3 coding DNA: TGCAGCGTTGGGAGACAGGGGGCAGGCACTGAAGCTTTCTTT.

The chain employs TRBV2 and TRBJ2-7; D may be TRBD2 (5 bases). The CDR3 length is 15 residues. The germline V and J ends were trimmed by 1 base and 2 bases, with 12 bases remaining between them. The germline CDR1 and CDR2 sequences are SNHLY and FYNNEI. CDR3 region: CASSEVVGEAYEQYF. The CDR3 region has the DNA TGTGCCAGCAGTGAAGTTGTGGGAGAGGCCTACGAGCAGTACTTC.

V gene TRBV7-9 combines with J gene TRBJ2-7; D unclear. V lost 1 base and J 7 bases, leaving 8 bases between the germline ends. The CDR3 sequence is 12 residues long. In germline, CDR1 is SEHNR, CDR2 FQNEAQ (reference sequence). This CDR3 is CASSLGYREQYF. Here the CDR3 DNA reads TGTGCCAGCAGCTTAGGGTACCGGGAGCAGTACTTC.

This chain uses TRBV11-2 with TRBJ2-7; 8 nucleotides align to TRBD2. This CDR3 has 15 residues. The trim removed 1 base at V and 5 bases at J, leaving 7 bases unmatched. The V gene's germline CDR1 is SGHAT and CDR2 FQNNGV. For the CDR3, the DNA is TGTGCCAGCAGCTTAGCTTTCGCGGGAGGCCACGAGCAGTACTTC. It yields the protein CASSLAFAGGHEQYF.

This clone has a handful of counts. Other DNA variants within this sample encode the same CDR3. The chain combines TRBV7-9 with TRBJ2-7; no firm D call. Trimming shortened V by 5 bases and J by 3 bases, and 5 bases separated the two germline ends. The CDR3 runs 11 residues. CDR1 and CDR2 (germline): SEHNR, FQNEAQ (reference sequence). The CDR3 loop is CASSPDYEQYF. As DNA, the CDR3 is TGTGCCAGCAGCCCAGACTACGAGCAGTACTTC.

The rearrangement uses TRBV27 and TRBJ2-2; no clear D gene. The length of the CDR3 is 16 residues. Trimming removed 0 bases from V and 2 bases from J, with 10 bases in between. The germline V gene encodes CDR1 MNHEY and CDR2 SMNVEV (reference sequence). CDR3 sequence reads: CASSLSDYSNTGELFF. CDR3 bases: TGTGCCAGCAGTTTATCGGATTACTCAAACACCGGGGAGCTGTTTTTT.

This chain connects TRBV30 to TRBJ1-6; D gene ambiguous. V was clipped by 6 bases and J by 0 bases, with 6 bases between them. Germline CDR1 is GTSNPN and CDR2 is SVGIG (reference sequence). The CDR3 covers 13 residues. The CDR3 nucleotides read TGTGCCTGCTACAACTCCTATAATTCACCCCTCCACTTT. Its translation is CACYNSYNSPLHF.

V is TRBV28 and J is TRBJ2-7; perhaps TRBD1 as D (6 bases). Trimming stripped 6 bases from V and 3 bases from J, with 12 bases between. The CDR3 is 13 amino acids. Germline values: CDR1 MDHEN, CDR2 SYDVKM. The CDR3 bases are TGTGCCAGCAGGCTGACAGGTCTCTACGAGCAGTACTTC. Amino acids: CASRLTGLYEQYF.

This clone was detected a few times. This chain uses TRBV28 with TRBJ2-2, with 7 bases identical to TRBD1. CDR3 length: 14 amino acids. Losses at the gene ends were 3 bases for V and 7 bases for J; bases not matched to a gene: 5. Germline CDR1 MDHEN, CDR2 SYDVKM. CDR3 sequence (DNA): TGTGCCAGCAGTTTGGACAGGTTGAGCGGGGAGCTGTTTTTT. Its protein is CASSLDRLSGELFF.

The chain employs TRBV7-9 and TRBJ2-5, with 8 nucleotides matching TRBD2. CDR3 length: 15 residues. V trimming: 2 bases; J trimming: 5 bases; junction bases outside the gene matches: 7. Germline loops: CDR1 SEHNR, CDR2 FQNEAQ (reference sequence). Here the CDR3 reads CASSLQSASGETQYF. The DNA of the CDR3 is TGTGCCAGCAGCTTACAATCGGCTAGCGGGGAGACCCAGTACTTC.

The CDR3 here is CASGGTSGSRGSNEQFF. CDR3 DNA sequence: TGTGCCAGCGGGGGGACTAGCGGGAGCAGGGGGTCCAATGAGCAGTTCTTC. The gene calls are TRBV2 and TRBJ2-1; TRBD2 matches at 14 bases. The V gene's germline CDR1 is SNHLY and CDR2 FYNNEI. V lost 8 bases, J lost 6 bases, and 12 bases stayed unmatched. There are 17 residues in the CDR3.

CDR3 DNA sequence: TGTGCCAGCAGTGGCGGACTAGCGGGATCGAACACCGGGGAGCTGTTTTTT. This translates into CASSGGLAGSNTGELFF. V usage is TRBV6-1 and J usage is TRBJ2-2; 12 positions agree with TRBD2. The CDR3 contains 17 residues. The germline V gene encodes CDR1 MNHNS and CDR2 SASEGT. J lost 0 bases, V lost 4 bases, and 3 bases had no gene match.

The chain combines TRBV28 with TRBJ2-4, with 11 positions matching TRBD2. Germline CDR1 is MDHEN and CDR2 is SYDVKM. J gave up 6 bases and V 9 bases, and 7 bases lay outside the gene matches. The length of the CDR3 is 14 residues. CDR3 loop: CASTTSGSGNIQYF. DNA of the CDR3: TGTGCCAGTACTACTAGCGGGAGTGGAAACATTCAGTACTTC.

V gene TRBV2 combines with J gene TRBJ2-2, with D possibly being TRBD1 or TRBD2 (6 bases each). CDR3 length equals 15 residues. V lost 9 bases and J lost 3, with 17 bases in between. CDR1 is SNHLY, CDR2 FYNNEI, per germline. Here the CDR3 reads CARGGAPTDTGELFF. The CDR3 DNA is TGTGCCAGGGGGGGCGCCCCAACGGACACCGGGGAGCTGTTTTTT.

CDR3 sequence: CASSEVQLNTEAFF. CDR3 sequence (DNA): TGTGCCAGCAGTGAAGTGCAGCTGAACACTGAAGCTTTCTTT. The chain joins TRBV2 to TRBJ1-1, with D unresolved. The CDR3 is made up of 14 amino acids. V dropped 1 base and J dropped 0 bases, with 6 bases sitting between them. Germline CDR1 SNHLY, CDR2 FYNNEI.

This clone was recorded once. V and J are TRBV4-1 and TRBJ2-7; weak D call: TRBD2 (5 bases). V dropped 1 base and J dropped 6 bases, with 10 bases sitting between them. Germline CDR1 MGHRA, CDR2 YSYEKL. There are 13 residues in the CDR3. The CDR3 DNA is TGCGCCAGCAGCCAAGTCGGGGTTCTCGAGCAGTACTTC. Amino acid sequence: CASSQVGVLEQYF.

The J gene is TRBJ2-7, the V gene TRBV20-1, with unresolved D. The CDR3 covers 10 residues. With 2 bases removed from V and 5 bases from J, the gap between germline ends came to 4 bases. Germline V CDR1 and CDR2: DFQATT, SNEGSKA (reference sequence). CDR3 DNA sequence: TGCAGTGCTAGACGGAACGAGCAGTACTTC. Translating it yields CSARRNEQYF.

The chain combines TRBV28 with TRBJ1-6, with 10 bases lining up with TRBD1. CDR3 length: 14 residues. Germline CDR1 is MDHEN and CDR2 is SYDVKM. The V gene end was trimmed by 8 bases and the J gene end by 6 bases; junction bases not matched to a gene: 4. In DNA, the CDR3 is TGTGCCAGCTTGGACAGGGGGGGTAATTCACCCCTCCACTTT. Protein product: CASLDRGGNSPLHF.